The 32 T cell receptor beta chains reported below all come from one sample, sequenced in a study of T cell changes during pregnancy in multiple sclerosis. TCRdb's copy holds only in-frame clones and misses some; the assay was immunoSEQ multiplex PCR. The table includes around 62,000 clones, 75% to 95% detected once. The sample consisted of peripheral blood, taken in the third trimester of pregnancy. The receptors stem from a female donor with multiple sclerosis, enrolled in a pregnancy study.

The table lists this clone with a count of one. V is TRBV6-5 and J is TRBJ1-1; possible D gene TRBD1, 5 bases. The CDR3 runs to 14 residues. Per germline, CDR1 MNHEY and CDR2 SVGAGI. The V end was cut by 11 bases, the J end by 3 bases, with 19 bases between. CDR3 in DNA: TGTGCCGGCAAGTTAAGGGGTTTGTACACTGAAGCTTTCTTT. Its translation is CAGKLRGLYTEAFF.

The V and J genes are TRBV28 and TRBJ2-1, with TRBD2 matching over 8 bases. Germline trimming cut 5 bases from V and 8 bases from J; bases unmatched to any gene: 14. CDR1 MDHEN and CDR2 SYDVKM come from the germline V gene. This CDR3 contains 16 residues. The CDR3 DNA follows: TGTGCCAGCAGTCAAATGAGGGGACTAGGGTCCGATGAGCAGTTCTTC. Its protein is CASSQMRGLGSDEQFF.

The gene calls are TRBV7-2 and TRBJ2-5, with 8 bases fitting TRBD2. The CDR3 is made up of 16 amino acids. V lost 2 bases and J lost 5; bases outside the gene matches: 10. Germline V gene lookup returns CDR1 SGHTA and CDR2 FQGNSA. The CDR3 region has the DNA TGTGCCAGCAGCTTATTTTCGGGGGGGCCGGCGGAGACCCAGTACTTC. Amino acids: CASSLFSGGPAETQYF.

This clone was seen only once. V gene TRBV19 combines with J gene TRBJ1-1, with D possibly being TRBD1 (6 bases). The CDR3 is 16 residues long. CDR1 is LNHDA and CDR2 is SQIVND in the germline V gene (reference sequence). Trimming left V 3 bases short and J 0 bases short, with 14 bases between. CDR3: CASSILGHTMNTEAFF. The DNA for the CDR3 is TGTGCCAGTAGTATCCTGGGACATACGATGAACACTGAAGCTTTCTTT.

This chain links TRBV7-9 with TRBJ2-2, with a tentative D call TRBD1 (6 bases). This CDR3 spans 16 amino acids. V gave up 6 bases and J gave up 4 bases, with 18 bases separating them. CDR1 is SEHNR, CDR2 FQNEAQ, per germline (reference sequence). CDR3 sequence reads: CASSGTGPSSTGELFF. The CDR3 DNA follows: TGTGCCAGCAGTGGTACAGGGCCATCGAGCACCGGGGAGCTGTTTTTT.

This clone was picked up a small number of times. This chain joins TRBV2 and TRBJ1-2; D unclear. This CDR3 has 13 residues. Germline values: CDR1 SNHLY, CDR2 FYNNEI. The V and J ends lost 4 bases and 8 bases respectively, with 14 bases between them. The CDR3 sequence is CASSVVPLPGYTF. The DNA for the CDR3 is TGTGCCAGCAGTGTCGTCCCACTCCCCGGCTACACCTTC. The variable domain in full, with the rest retrieved from reference TRBV2 and TRBJ1-2, is EPEVTQTPSHQVTQMGQEVILRCVPISNHLYFYWYRQILGQKVEFLVSFYNNEISEKSEIFDDQFSVERPDGSNFTLKIRSTKLEDSAMYFCASSVVPLPGYTFGSGTRLTVV.

The genes are TRBV14 and TRBJ2-5, with TRBD1 matching 10 bases. This CDR3 is 16 amino acids long. Trimming took 5 bases from V and 2 from J; bases not matched to a gene: 8. Germline V gene sequence: CDR1 SGHDN, CDR2 FVKESK. The CDR3 sequence: CASSYSPGQGQETQYF. The CDR3, as DNA: TGTGCCAGCAGCTATTCGCCGGGACAGGGGCAAGAGACCCAGTACTTC.

This rearrangement joins TRBV7-9 to TRBJ2-3; D remains ambiguous. The CDR3 runs to 15 residues. V gave up 1 base and J gave up 2 bases, with 10 bases separating them. Germline CDR1 and CDR2: SEHNR and FQNEAQ (reference sequence). CDR3 protein: CASSLVESITDTQYF. Written as DNA, the CDR3 is TGTGCCAGCAGCTTAGTGGAGTCTATCACAGATACGCAGTATTTT.

V usage is TRBV7-2 and J usage is TRBJ2-5; TRBD2 agrees at 10 bases. The V and J ends lost 5 bases and 5 bases, in that order; junction bases with no gene match: 14. The CDR3 totals 17 residues. CDR1 is SGHTA, CDR2 FQGNSA, per germline. CDR3 sequence reads: CASSPGTSEISLETQYF. DNA of the CDR3: TGTGCCAGCAGCCCCGGGACTAGCGAGATTAGTTTGGAGACCCAGTACTTC.

The chain recombines TRBV5-1 with TRBJ2-7; possible D gene TRBD1, 5 bases. Germline lookup yields CDR1 SGHRS and CDR2 YFSETQ. This CDR3 has 13 amino acids. Deletions cut 2 bases from V and 3 bases from J, with 9 bases between. CDR3 protein: CASSLDRLYEQYF. The CDR3 coding sequence is TGCGCCAGCAGCTTAGACAGACTCTACGAGCAGTACTTC.

The chain recombines TRBV7-2 with TRBJ1-2, with 7 nucleotides matching TRBD1. V shed 3 bases and J 1 base; nucleotides not matched to a gene: 2. There are 14 residues in the CDR3. Germline V CDR1 and CDR2: SGHTA, FQGNSA. CDR3 coding DNA: TGTGCCAGCAGCTTGGGACAGCATAACTATGGCTACACCTTC. Translating gives CASSLGQHNYGYTF.

The J gene is TRBJ2-6, the V gene TRBV19; the D gene is possibly TRBD1 (7 bases). The CDR3 runs to 18 residues. From germline, CDR1 is LNHDA and CDR2 SQIVND (reference sequence). The V gene lost 7 bases and the J gene lost 0 bases, with 19 bases spanning the gap. The chain's CDR3 is CASTSGPGGGSGANVLTF. CDR3 bases: TGTGCCAGTACCTCAGGGCCAGGGGGAGGCTCTGGGGCCAACGTCCTGACTTTC.

The chain couples TRBV19 to TRBJ1-3; D gene unclear. The V end lost 6 bases, the J end lost 0 bases, and 9 bases lay between the germline ends. CDR3 size: 14 residues. CDR1 is LNHDA, CDR2 SQIVND, per germline (reference sequence). The CDR3 sequence is CASRPLSSGNTIYF. CDR3 coding DNA: TGTGCCAGTAGACCGCTCAGCTCTGGAAACACCATATATTTT. The variable domain in full, with the rest retrieved from reference TRBV19 and TRBJ1-3, is DGGITQSPKYLFRKEGQNVTLSCEQNLNHDAMYWYRQDPGQGLRLIYYSQIVNDFQKGDIAEGYSVSREKKESFPLTVTSAQKNPTAFYLCASRPLSSGNTIYFGEGSWLTVV.

This clone has a single count. This chain uses TRBV2 with TRBJ2-2; tentatively, D is TRBD2 (5 bases). V was trimmed by 8 bases and J by 1 base, leaving 8 bases between them. Germline V gene sequence: CDR1 SNHLY, CDR2 FYNNEI. CDR3 length equals 13 residues. The DNA for the CDR3 is TGTGCCAGCGGGAGTAAGAACACCGGGGAGCTGTTTTTT. Its protein product is CASGSKNTGELFF.

In this sample, this clone turned up once. This chain uses TRBV19 with TRBJ1-2, with D unresolved. CDR3 length equals 14 residues. Germline lookup yields CDR1 LNHDA and CDR2 SQIVND (reference sequence). V shed 1 base and J shed 2 bases, with 8 bases lying between them. The CDR3, as DNA: TGTGCCAGTAGTATAGGGGCAGACAACTATGGCTACACCTTC. This sequence encodes CASSIGADNYGYTF.

The chain employs TRBV4-3 and TRBJ1-4; tentative D call: TRBD1 (6 bases). The CDR3 contains 15 residues. V lost 0 bases and J 3 bases, leaving 8 bases between the germline ends. The germline V gene encodes CDR1 LGHNA and CDR2 YSLEER. The CDR3 loop is CASSQEDRSNEKLFF. CDR3 DNA: TGCGCCAGCAGCCAAGAGGACAGATCTAATGAAAAACTGTTTTTT.

The chain combines TRBV19 with TRBJ1-2; D possibly corresponds to TRBD1 (6 bases). The CDR3 is 19 residues long. V was shortened by 1 base and J by 8 bases, with 29 bases between the two germline ends. Germline V gene lookup returns CDR1 LNHDA and CDR2 SQIVND (reference sequence). The CDR3 here is CASSIAYGQLTAMVKGYTF. CDR3 nucleotides: TGTGCCAGTAGTATAGCTTACGGACAGTTAACCGCTATGGTAAAAGGCTACACCTTC. The full variable domain, with the rest looked up from reference TRBV19 and TRBJ1-2, is DGGITQSPKYLFRKEGQNVTLSCEQNLNHDAMYWYRQDPGQGLRLIYYSQIVNDFQKGDIAEGYSVSREKKESFPLTVTSAQKNPTAFYLCASSIAYGQLTAMVKGYTFGSGTRLTVV.

CDR3 DNA sequence: TGTGCCAGCAGCCCGGGAGGTCTAGCGCGGGAGACCCAGTACTTC. Protein: CASSPGGLARETQYF. The chain uses TRBV5-6 and TRBJ2-5; 7 bases map to TRBD2. CDR1 and CDR2 (germline): SGHDT, YYEEEE. CDR3 length equals 15 residues. Unmatched junction bases numbered 11, after V lost 4 bases and J lost 5 bases.

J is TRBJ1-5 and V is TRBV30, with TRBD1 as a possible D gene (6 bases). The CDR3 has 15 residues. The V and J ends lost 1 base and 1 base respectively, with 11 bases between them. In germline, CDR1 is GTSNPN, CDR2 SVGIG (reference sequence). CDR3 region: CAWSGGGGSNQPQHF. CDR3 bases: TGTGCCTGGAGTGGAGGGGGTGGGAGCAATCAGCCCCAGCATTTT.

The V and J genes are TRBV4-3 and TRBJ1-3; D unresolved. The germline V gene encodes CDR1 LGHNA and CDR2 YSLEER. With 1 base removed from V and 2 bases from J, the gap between germline ends came to 12 bases. This CDR3 has 16 residues. The CDR3 sequence: CASSQVLATTGNTIYF. As DNA, the CDR3 is TGCGCCAGCAGCCAAGTATTGGCAACAACTGGAAACACCATATATTTT.

This clone was seen a single time. V usage is TRBV7-9 and J usage is TRBJ1-2; 7 nucleotides agree with TRBD1. The CDR3 runs to 12 residues. Germline loops: CDR1 SEHNR, CDR2 FQNEAQ (reference sequence). Trimming took 4 bases from V and 5 from J; bases not matched to a gene: 1. In DNA form, the CDR3 reads TGTGCCAGCAGCTCGGGACAGTATGGCTACACCTTC. It translates to CASSSGQYGYTF.

J is TRBJ2-3 and V is TRBV4-2; 11 bases fit TRBD2. This CDR3 is 19 amino acids long. With 0 bases clipped from V and 3 bases from J, the junction kept 11 bases outside the gene matches. Per the germline V gene, CDR1 is LGHNA and CDR2 is YNFKEQ. The CDR3 nucleotides read TGTGCCAGCAGCCAAGAGAAGGGGAGTAGCGGGGGGGCTACAGATACGCAGTATTTT. This translates into CASSQEKGSSGGATDTQYF.

DNA of the CDR3: TGCGCCAGCAGCTTGACTCCGGGAGATGGCTACACCTTC. This translates into CASSLTPGDGYTF. This chain joins TRBV5-1 and TRBJ1-2, with D unclear. The germline V gene has CDR1 SGHRS and CDR2 YFSETQ. V shed 1 base and J shed 6 bases, with 10 bases lying between them. This CDR3 has 13 amino acids.

The V gene is TRBV5-4, the J gene TRBJ2-5, with TRBD1 matching 8 bases. The CDR3 length is 14 residues. Per the germline V gene, CDR1 is SGHNT and CDR2 is YYREEE (reference sequence). J lost 4 bases, V lost 0 bases, and 2 bases had no gene match. The CDR3 loop reads CASSLARGPETQYF. The CDR3 DNA sequence: TGTGCCAGCAGCTTGGCCAGGGGGCCAGAGACCCAGTACTTC.

J is TRBJ1-1 and V is TRBV6-6; D unresolved. The germline V gene has CDR1 MNHNY and CDR2 SVGAGI (reference sequence). CDR3 size: 14 residues. The V and J ends lost 5 bases and 1 base respectively, with 11 bases between them. CDR3 DNA sequence: TGTGCCAGCAGTACCCGACGCGGGAACACTGAAGCTTTCTTT. Amino acids: CASSTRRGNTEAFF.

The chain employs TRBV9 and TRBJ2-3; 11 bases match TRBD2. Germline values: CDR1 SGDLS, CDR2 YYNGEE. The CDR3 sequence is 16 residues long. The V gene end was trimmed by 4 bases and the J gene end by 4 bases; junction bases not matched to a gene: 8. The CDR3 reads CASSFHTSGGSDTQYF. CDR3 sequence (DNA): TGTGCCAGCAGCTTCCACACTAGCGGGGGTTCAGATACGCAGTATTTT.

A few counts support this clone. V and J are TRBV11-1 and TRBJ2-1; TRBD2 aligns across 9 bases. V lost 0 bases, J lost 5 bases, and 11 bases stayed unmatched. The CDR3 extends over 18 amino acids. The germline V gene has CDR1 SGHAT and CDR2 FQDESV (reference sequence). CDR3 DNA: TGTGCCAGCAGCTTAGCCGGGTCTTGGGCGGGGGGGAACAATGAGCAGTTCTTC. As protein: CASSLAGSWAGGNNEQFF.

This chain joins TRBV19 and TRBJ1-2; the D gene is possibly TRBD1 (5 bases). V dropped 7 bases and J dropped 5 bases, with 26 bases sitting between them. The V gene's germline CDR1 is LNHDA and CDR2 SQIVND (reference sequence). This CDR3 is built from 17 residues. CDR3 coding DNA: TGTGCCAGTACTGCAGGGCTTTCCTCCAAGGGGTTTTATGGCTACACCTTC. It translates to CASTAGLSSKGFYGYTF.

The chain is built from TRBV7-6 and TRBJ1-1; D perhaps matches TRBD1 (6 bases). Trimming stripped 5 bases from V and 6 bases from J, with 13 bases between. The CDR3 spans 13 residues. In germline, CDR1 is SGHVS, CDR2 FNYEAQ. Here the CDR3 reads CASSITTGSEAFF. The DNA for the CDR3 is TGTGCCAGCAGCATAACGACAGGATCTGAAGCTTTCTTT. The full variable domain, completed using reference TRBV7-6 and TRBJ1-1, is GAGVSQSPRYKVTKRGQDVALRCDPISGHVSLYWYRQALGQGPEFLTYFNYEAQQDKSGLPNDRFSAERPEGSISTLTIQRTEQRDSAMYRCASSITTGSEAFFGQGTRLTVV.

V and J are TRBV21-1 and TRBJ2-3; the table gives TRBD1 as D, unverified against the DNA. TRBV21-1 is noted as a pseudogene. The CDR3 is 15 amino acids. The CDR3 is CASSKADRGTDTQYF. The CDR3 DNA is TGTGCCAGCAGCAAAGCCGACAGGGGCACAGATACGCAGTATTTT.

J is TRBJ2-2 and V is TRBV5-4; 10 bases fit TRBD2. Germline values: CDR1 SGHNT, CDR2 YYREEE (reference sequence). With 4 bases clipped from V and 6 bases from J, the junction kept 3 bases outside the gene matches. This CDR3 comprises 14 residues. CDR3 amino acids: CASSPGLAAGELFF. Here the CDR3 DNA reads TGTGCCAGCAGCCCCGGACTAGCGGCCGGGGAGCTGTTTTTT.

This clone is medium-sized by share. The CDR3 reads CSVDSLTGTEYTEAFF. The CDR3 bases are TGCAGCGTTGACTCCTTGACCGGGACAGAGTATACTGAAGCTTTCTTT. The J gene is TRBJ1-1, the V gene TRBV29-1; TRBD1 aligns across 7 bases. The CDR3 loop spans 16 amino acids. Unmatched junction bases numbered 15, after V lost 3 bases and J lost 5 bases. Per the germline V gene, CDR1 is SQVTM and CDR2 is ANQGSEA.